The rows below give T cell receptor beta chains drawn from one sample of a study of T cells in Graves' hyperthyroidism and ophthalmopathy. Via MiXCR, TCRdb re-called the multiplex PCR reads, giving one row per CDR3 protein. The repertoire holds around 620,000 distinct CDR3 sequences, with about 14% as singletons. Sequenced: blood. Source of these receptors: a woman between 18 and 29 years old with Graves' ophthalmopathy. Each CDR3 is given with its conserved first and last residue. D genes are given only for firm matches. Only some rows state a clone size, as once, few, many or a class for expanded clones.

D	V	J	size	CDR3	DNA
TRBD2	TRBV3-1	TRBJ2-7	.	CASSQAPAGGRYEQYF	TGTGCCAGCAGCCAGGCTCCAGCGGGAGGGCGGTACGAGCAGTACTTC
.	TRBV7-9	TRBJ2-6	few	CGIGSGANVLTF	TGTGGGATCGGGTCTGGGGCCAACGTCCTGACTTTC
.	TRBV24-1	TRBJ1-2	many	CATSDPGVDYGYTF	TGTGCCACCAGTGACCCGGGGGTTGACTATGGCTACACCTTC
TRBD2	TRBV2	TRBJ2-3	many	CASRKLAGVTDTQYF	TGTGCCAGCAGGAAGCTAGCGGGAGTGACAGATACGCAGTATTTT
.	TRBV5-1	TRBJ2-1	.	CASSLAGHLYNEQFF	TGCGCCAGCAGCTTGGCGGGACACCTATACAATGAGCAGTTCTTC
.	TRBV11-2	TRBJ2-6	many	CASSLQTSGANVLTF	TGTGCCAGCAGCCTCCAGACCTCTGGGGCCAACGTCCTGACTTTC
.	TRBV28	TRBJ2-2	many	CASSLRGWTGELFF	TGTGCCAGCAGTTTGAGGGGTTGGACCGGGGAGCTGTTTTTT
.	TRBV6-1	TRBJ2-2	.	CASRGPGGRNGGELFF	TGTGCCAGCAGAGGCCCAGGGGGGCGAAACGGCGGGGAGCTGTTTTTT
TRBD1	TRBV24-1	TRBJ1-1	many	CATSDSGQQGRNTEAFF	TGTGCCACCAGTGATTCGGGACAACAGGGGAGGAACACTGAAGCTTTCTTT
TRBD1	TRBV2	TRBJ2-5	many	CASSPRETGESETQYF	TGTGCCAGCAGTCCCCGCGAGACAGGGGAATCTGAGACCCAGTACTTC
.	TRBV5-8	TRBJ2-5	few	CASSLALSQETQYF	TGTGCCAGCAGCTTGGCCCTCAGTCAAGAGACCCAGTACTTC
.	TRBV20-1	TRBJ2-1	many	CSAVPSRGEQFF	TGCAGTGCCGTACCGTCCCGAGGAGAGCAGTTCTTC
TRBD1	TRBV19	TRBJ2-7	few	CASNSPNRGNEQYF	TGTGCCAGTAACTCTCCGAACAGGGGAAACGAGCAGTACTTC
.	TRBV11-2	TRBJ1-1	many	CASSFGTRGTEAFF	TGTGCCAGCAGCTTCGGGACGAGGGGCACTGAAGCTTTCTTT
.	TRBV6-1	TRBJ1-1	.	CASSRGFMNTEAFF	TGTGCCAGCAGCAGAGGATTCATGAACACTGAAGCTTTCTTT
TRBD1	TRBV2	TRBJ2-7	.	CASSAGTGGWSYEQYF	TGTGCCAGCAGTGCCGGGACAGGGGGCTGGTCCTACGAGCAGTACTTC
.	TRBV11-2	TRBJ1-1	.	CASSSGAANTEAFF	TGTGCCAGCAGCTCAGGGGCCGCAAACACTGAAGCTTTCTTT
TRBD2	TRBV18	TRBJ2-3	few	CASSPPGSGDSTDTQYF	TGTGCCAGCTCACCACCGGGTAGCGGGGACTCCACAGATACGCAGTATTTT
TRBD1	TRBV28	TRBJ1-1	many	CASSPSGTGGIMNTEAFF	TGTGCCAGCAGTCCCTCCGGGACAGGGGGAATCATGAACACTGAAGCTTTCTTT
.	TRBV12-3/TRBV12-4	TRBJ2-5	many	CASSPREATQYF	TGTGCCAGCAGCCCGAGGGAAGCGACCCAGTACTTC
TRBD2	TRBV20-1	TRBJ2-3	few	CSAWGTSGTDTQYF	TGCAGTGCTTGGGGGACTAGCGGCACAGATACGCAGTATTTT
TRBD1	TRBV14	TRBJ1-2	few	CASSDLGQGANGYTF	TGTGCCAGCAGTGATCTTGGACAGGGGGCAAATGGCTACACCTTC
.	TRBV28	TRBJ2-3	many	CASTLPSTDTQYF	TGTGCCAGCACCCTCCCGAGCACAGATACGCAGTATTTT
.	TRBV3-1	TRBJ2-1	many	CASSQEYNNEQFF	TGTGCCAGCAGCCAAGAATATAACAATGAGCAGTTCTTC
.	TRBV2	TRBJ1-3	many	CASTEGGGTGNTIYF	TGTGCCAGCACCGAAGGGGGAGGGACTGGAAACACCATATATTTT
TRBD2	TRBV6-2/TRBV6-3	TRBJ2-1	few	CASSYSWQREIYNEQFF	TGTGCCAGCAGTTACTCCTGGCAGCGGGAGATCTACAATGAGCAGTTCTTC
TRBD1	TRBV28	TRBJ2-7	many	CASSTSGTGTYEQYF	TGTGCCAGCAGTACATCCGGGACAGGTACCTACGAGCAGTACTTC
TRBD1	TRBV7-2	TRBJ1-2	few	CASSPWTGPSLMGYTF	TGTGCCAGCAGCCCCTGGACAGGGCCGTCCCTTATGGGCTACACCTTC
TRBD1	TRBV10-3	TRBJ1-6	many	CAISNTRTGGNSPLHF	TGTGCCATCAGCAACACCCGAACAGGGGGAAATTCACCCCTCCACTTT
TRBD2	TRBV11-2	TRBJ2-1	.	CASSEGGTSATYNEQFF	TGTGCCAGCAGTGAGGGGGGGACTAGCGCAACCTACAATGAGCAGTTCTTC
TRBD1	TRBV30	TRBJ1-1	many	CAREQGEVAEAFF	TGTGCCCGGGAGCAGGGGGAGGTCGCTGAAGCTTTCTTT
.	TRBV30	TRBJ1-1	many	CALSGAMNAEAFF	TGTGCATTGTCGGGCGCCATGAACGCTGAAGCTTTCTTT
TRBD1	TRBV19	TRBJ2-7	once	CASSIAETGGSYEQYF	TGTGCCAGTAGTATAGCCGAGACAGGGGGCAGCTACGAGCAGTACTTC
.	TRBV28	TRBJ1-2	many	CASSLHRAGGYTF	TGTGCCAGCAGTTTGCACAGGGCGGGTGGCTACACCTTC
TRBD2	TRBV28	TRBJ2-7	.	CASSFTGTSGTEQYF	TGTGCCAGCAGTTTCACGGGGACTAGCGGGACCGAGCAGTACTTC
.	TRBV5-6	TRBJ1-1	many	CASSWGVEAFF	TGTGCCAGCAGCTGGGGGGTTGAAGCTTTCTTT
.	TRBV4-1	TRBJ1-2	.	CASSQVQELRYGYTF	TGCGCCAGCAGCCAAGTCCAGGAGCTTCGGTATGGCTACACCTTC
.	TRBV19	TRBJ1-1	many	CATSSNRNTEAFF	TGTGCCACTTCGAGTAATAGGAACACTGAAGCTTTCTTT
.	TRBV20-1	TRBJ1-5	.	CSARPNPGTPEHF	TGCAGTGCTAGACCAAACCCAGGGACCCCGGAGCATTTT
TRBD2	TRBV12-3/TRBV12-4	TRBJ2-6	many	CASSLTSGSSGANVLTF	TGTGCCAGCAGTTTAACTAGCGGCAGCTCTGGGGCCAACGTCCTGACTTTC
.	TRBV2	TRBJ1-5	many	CASSRLPRGDQPQHF	TGTGCCAGCAGCCGCCTGCCAAGGGGAGATCAGCCCCAGCATTTT
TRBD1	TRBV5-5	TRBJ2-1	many	CASSLGQGWNNEQFF	TGTGCCAGCAGCTTGGGACAGGGGTGGAACAATGAGCAGTTCTTC
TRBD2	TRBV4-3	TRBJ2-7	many	CASSPSASGLYEQYF	TGCGCCAGCAGCCCCAGCGCTAGCGGATTGTACGAGCAGTACTTC
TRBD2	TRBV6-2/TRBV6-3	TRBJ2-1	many	CASSYEWVAGNNEQFF	TGTGCCAGCAGTTACGAGTGGGTAGCGGGGAACAATGAGCAGTTCTTC
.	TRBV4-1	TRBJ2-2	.	CASSQEVPPRNTGELFF	TGCGCCAGCAGCCAAGAGGTCCCTCCTCGGAACACCGGGGAGCTGTTTTTT
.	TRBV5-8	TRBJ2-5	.	CASSRDWQETQYF	TGTGCCAGCAGCAGGGACTGGCAAGAGACCCAGTACTTC
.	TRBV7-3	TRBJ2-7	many	CASSEGSLGEQYF	TGTGCCAGCAGCGAAGGGAGTTTGGGCGAGCAGTACTTC
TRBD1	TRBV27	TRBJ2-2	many	CASSFIGTGGTGELFF	TGTGCCAGCAGCTTCATTGGGACAGGGGGCACCGGGGAGCTGTTTTTT
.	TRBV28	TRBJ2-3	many	CASSPGGASTDTQYF	TGTGCCAGCAGTCCCGGGGGCGCCTCCACAGATACGCAGTATTTT
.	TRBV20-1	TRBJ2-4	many	CSARDGGWAIQYF	TGCAGTGCTAGAGATGGAGGGTGGGCCATTCAGTACTTC